Listed below are T cell receptor beta chains from one sample, sequenced in a study of shared clonotypes between healthy human individuals. Clones were sequenced by immunoSEQ multiplex PCR, and TCRdb holds only the in-frame ones, with some missing. Altogether about a million clones are present, approximately 75% being singletons, with the ten largest covering more than 0.85%. Sequencing was done on a sample of memory CD4+ T cells from PBMCs. The origin of the receptors is a man aged 18 to 29 in good health. Some clones in this sample may be carry-over from other donors' samples. The CDR3 runs from the conserved cysteine through the conserved F or W. The D gene is left open where the match is weak. A clone size is listed for some rows: how often the clone was seen (once, few, many), or a class if it is expanded.

d_call | cdr3_length | clone_size | j_call | v_call | cdr3_nt | cdr3_aa
NA | 15 | NA | TRBJ2-7 | TRBV5-1 | TGCGCCAGCAGCTTACCCCAACCGGGCCCCTACGAGCAGTACTTC | CASSLPQPGPYEQYF
TRBD2 | 16 | NA | TRBJ2-3 | TRBV7-6 | TGTGCCTCCCGGGGACTTAGCGGGAGTATGGCAGATACGCAGTATTTT | CASRGLSGSMADTQYF
NA | 11 | NA | TRBJ2-5 | TRBV30 | TGTGCCTGGAGGTCAGAGGAGACCCAGTACTTC | CAWRSEETQYF
NA | 12 | NA | TRBJ2-7 | TRBV25-1 | TGTGCCAGCGGGTCCGGGAAATACGAGCAGTACTTC | CASGSGKYEQYF
NA | 15 | NA | TRBJ2-7 | TRBV4-2 | TGTGCCAGCAGCCAGGGCGCGGCCTCCCTATTAGAGCAGTACTTC | CASSQGAASLLEQYF
NA | 15 | once | TRBJ2-5 | TRBV27 | TGTGCCAGCAGTTTACGGGGGAGAGAGGGGGAGACCCAGTACTTC | CASSLRGREGETQYF
NA | 12 | NA | TRBJ2-7 | TRBV6-6 | TGTGCCAGCAGTTACTCCGGGGAGGAGCAGTACTTC | CASSYSGEEQYF
TRBD1 | 13 | NA | TRBJ1-1 | TRBV9 | TGTGCCAGCAGCGTACAGGGGGCCACTGAAGCTTTCTTT | CASSVQGATEAFF
NA | 12 | NA | TRBJ1-1 | TRBV13 | TGTGCCAGCAGCTATCCAGGGGAAGCGGCTTTCTTT | CASSYPGEAAFF
NA | 14 | NA | TRBJ1-1 | TRBV27 | TGTGCCAGCTCCCCTCGGGTTTTGAACACTGAAGCTTTCTTT | CASSPRVLNTEAFF
TRBD2 | 15 | many | TRBJ2-5 | TRBV4-1 | TGCGCCAGCAGCCAAGGGACTAGCGGACAAGAGACCCAGTACTTC | CASSQGTSGQETQYF
NA | 11 | NA | TRBJ1-6 | TRBV2 | TGTGCCAGCGGGGGGGGAACACCCCTCCACTTT | CASGGGTPLHF
TRBD2 | 16 | NA | TRBJ2-5 | TRBV4-1 | TGCGCCAGCAGCCCGGGACTAGCGGGAGAGAGAGAGACCCAGTACTTC | CASSPGLAGERETQYF
NA | 15 | NA | TRBJ2-1 | TRBV4-3 | TGCGCCAGCAGAGAAACAGCCACCTCCTACAATGAGCAGTTCTTC | CASRETATSYNEQFF
NA | 17 | NA | TRBJ2-1 | TRBV5-1 | TGCGCCAGCACCCCTAGGGGCGGGAAAAGGAGTTACAATGAGCAGTTCTTC | CASTPRGGKRSYNEQFF
NA | 13 | NA | TRBJ1-2 | TRBV28 | TGTGCCAGCAGTTTAAACCCTAACTATGGCTACACCTTC | CASSLNPNYGYTF
NA | 17 | NA | TRBJ2-7 | TRBV11-2 | TGTGCCAGCAGCTTAGGGAGGGACGGGAGAAGGGCCTACGAGCAGTACTTC | CASSLGRDGRRAYEQYF
TRBD2 | 16 | NA | TRBJ2-5 | TRBV4-2 | TGTGCCAGCAGCCTCAGAAAGCGGGAGGACGGAGAGACCCAGTACTTC | CASSLRKREDGETQYF
NA | 15 | NA | TRBJ2-3 | TRBV7-2 | TGTGCCAGCAGCTCCCCCCCGGGGGCTACAGATACGCAGTATTTT | CASSSPPGATDTQYF
NA | 14 | once | TRBJ2-2 | TRBV7-3 | TGTGCCAGCAGCTTGTACTTTAACACCGGGGAGCTGTTTTTT | CASSLYFNTGELFF
NA | 11 | NA | TRBJ2-2 | TRBV30 | TGTGCCTGGGAACAGACCGGGGAGCTGTTTTTT | CAWEQTGELFF
NA | 15 | NA | TRBJ2-2 | TRBV9 | TGTGCCAGCAGCGATCCGGGAGCTAACACCGGGGAGCTGTTTTTT | CASSDPGANTGELFF
NA | 15 | NA | TRBJ2-6 | TRBV4-3 | TGCGCCAGCAGCCAAGATCGTTCAGGGGCCAACGTCCTGACTTTC | CASSQDRSGANVLTF
NA | 15 | few | TRBJ2-5 | TRBV5-6 | TGTGCCAGCAGCCTTTACAGGGCGGACCAAGAGACCCAGTACTTC | CASSLYRADQETQYF
TRBD2 | 15 | NA | TRBJ2-1 | TRBV9 | TGTGCCAGCAGCCCTAGACTAGCGGGTTACAATGAGCAGTTCTTC | CASSPRLAGYNEQFF
NA | 16 | NA | TRBJ2-1 | TRBV9 | TGTGCCAGCAGCGCAGCGTCGGGACTGCGGTATGGAGAGCAGTTCTTC | CASSAASGLRYGEQFF
NA | 11 | NA | TRBJ2-3 | TRBV30 | TGTGCCTGGAGTCTCACAGATACGCAGTATTTT | CAWSLTDTQYF
TRBD1 | 15 | once | TRBJ1-1 | TRBV2 | TGTGCCAGCAGATTGACAGGGCTTGGGGACACTGAAGCTTTCTTT | CASRLTGLGDTEAFF